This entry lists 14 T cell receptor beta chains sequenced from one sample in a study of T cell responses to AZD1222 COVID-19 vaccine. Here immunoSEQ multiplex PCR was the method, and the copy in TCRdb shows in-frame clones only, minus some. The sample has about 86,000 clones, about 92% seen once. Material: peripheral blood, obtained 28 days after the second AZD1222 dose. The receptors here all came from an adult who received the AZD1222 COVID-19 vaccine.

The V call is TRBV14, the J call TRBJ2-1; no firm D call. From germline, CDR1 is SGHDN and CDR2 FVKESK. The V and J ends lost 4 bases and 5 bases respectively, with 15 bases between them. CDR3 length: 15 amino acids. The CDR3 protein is CASSRKMRLNNEQFF. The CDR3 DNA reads TGTGCCAGCAGCCGAAAAATGAGGTTAAACAATGAGCAGTTCTTC.

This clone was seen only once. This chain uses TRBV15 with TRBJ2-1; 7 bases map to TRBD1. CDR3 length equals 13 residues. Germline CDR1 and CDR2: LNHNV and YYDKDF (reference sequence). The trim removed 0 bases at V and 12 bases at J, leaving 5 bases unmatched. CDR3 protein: CATSREYDRVQFF. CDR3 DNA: TGTGCCACCAGCAGAGAGTATGACAGGGTGCAGTTCTTC.

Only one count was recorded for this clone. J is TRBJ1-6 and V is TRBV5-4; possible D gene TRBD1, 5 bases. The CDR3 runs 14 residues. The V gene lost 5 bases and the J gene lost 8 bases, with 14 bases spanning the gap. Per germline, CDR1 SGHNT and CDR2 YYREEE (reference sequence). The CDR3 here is CASRGTRGDSPLHF. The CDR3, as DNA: TGTGCCAGCAGGGGGACCCGGGGCGATTCACCCCTCCACTTT.

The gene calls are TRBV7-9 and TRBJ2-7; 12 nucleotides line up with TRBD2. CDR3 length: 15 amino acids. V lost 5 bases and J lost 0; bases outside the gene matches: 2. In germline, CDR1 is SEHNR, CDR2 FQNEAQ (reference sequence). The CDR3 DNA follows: TGTGCCAGCAGCCTGACTAGCGGGGGCTCCTACGAGCAGTACTTC. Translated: CASSLTSGGSYEQYF.

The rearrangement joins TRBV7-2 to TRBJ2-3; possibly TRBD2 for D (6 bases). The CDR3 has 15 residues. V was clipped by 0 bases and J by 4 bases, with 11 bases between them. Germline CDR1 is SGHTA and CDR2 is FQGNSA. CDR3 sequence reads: CASSLAGGFPDTQYF. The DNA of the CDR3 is TGTGCCAGCAGCTTAGCGGGGGGTTTCCCAGATACGCAGTATTTT.

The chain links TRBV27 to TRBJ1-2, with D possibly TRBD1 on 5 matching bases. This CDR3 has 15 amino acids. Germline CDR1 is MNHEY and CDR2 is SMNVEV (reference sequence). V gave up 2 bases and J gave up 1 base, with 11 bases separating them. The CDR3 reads CASSLIGADNYGYTF. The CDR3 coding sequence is TGTGCCAGCAGTTTAATTGGGGCGGATAACTATGGCTACACCTTC.

The CDR3 region is CASSRTGLANTGELFF. CDR3 DNA sequence: TGTGCCAGCAGCCGAACGGGACTAGCGAACACCGGGGAGCTGTTTTTT. The V gene is TRBV7-9, the J gene TRBJ2-2; 8 bases are a match to TRBD2. The CDR3 is 16 residues long. The V and J ends lost 5 bases and 0 bases, in that order; junction bases with no gene match: 5. In germline, CDR1 is SEHNR, CDR2 FQNEAQ (reference sequence). The complete variable domain, with remaining parts taken from reference TRBV7-9 and TRBJ2-2, reads DTGVSQNPRHKITKRGQNVTFRCDPISEHNRLYWYRQTLGQGPEFLTYFQNEAQLEKSRLLSDRFSAERPKGSFSTLEIQRTEQGDSAMYLCASSRTGLANTGELFFGEGSRLTVL.

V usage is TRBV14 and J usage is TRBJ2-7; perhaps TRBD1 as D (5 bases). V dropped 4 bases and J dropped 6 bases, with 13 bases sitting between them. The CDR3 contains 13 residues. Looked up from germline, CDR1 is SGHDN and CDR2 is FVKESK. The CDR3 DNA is TGTGCCAGCAGCCTTAGCCAGGGTCGCGAGCAGTACTTC. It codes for CASSLSQGREQYF.

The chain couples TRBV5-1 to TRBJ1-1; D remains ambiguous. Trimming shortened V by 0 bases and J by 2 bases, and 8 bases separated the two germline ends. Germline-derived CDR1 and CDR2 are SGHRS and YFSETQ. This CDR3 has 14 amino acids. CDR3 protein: CASSLDSPNTEAFF. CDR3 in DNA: TGCGCCAGCAGCTTGGACAGCCCAAACACTGAAGCTTTCTTT.

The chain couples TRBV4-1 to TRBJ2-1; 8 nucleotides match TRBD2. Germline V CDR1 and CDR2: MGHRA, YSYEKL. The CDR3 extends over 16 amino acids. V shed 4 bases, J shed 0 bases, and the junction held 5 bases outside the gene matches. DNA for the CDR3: TGCGCCAGCAGCCTCGGGGGGGCCGTCTCCTACAATGAGCAGTTCTTC. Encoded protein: CASSLGGAVSYNEQFF.

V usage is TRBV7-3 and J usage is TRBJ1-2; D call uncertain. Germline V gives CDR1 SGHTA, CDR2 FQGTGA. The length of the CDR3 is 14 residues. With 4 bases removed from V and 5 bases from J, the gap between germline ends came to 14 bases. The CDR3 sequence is CASSSIPGPYGYTF. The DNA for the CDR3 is TGTGCCAGCAGCTCCATACCAGGTCCTTATGGCTACACCTTC. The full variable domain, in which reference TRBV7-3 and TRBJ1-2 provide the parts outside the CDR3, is GAGVSQTPSNKVTEKGKYVELRCDPISGHTALYWYRQSLGQGPEFLIYFQGTGAADDSGLPNDRFFAVRPEGSVSTLKIQRTERGDSAVYLCASSSIPGPYGYTFGSGTRLTVV.

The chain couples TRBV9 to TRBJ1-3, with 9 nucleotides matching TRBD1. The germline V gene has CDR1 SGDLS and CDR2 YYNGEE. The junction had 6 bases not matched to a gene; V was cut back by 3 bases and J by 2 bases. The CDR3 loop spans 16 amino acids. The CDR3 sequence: CASSANRGLAGNTIYF. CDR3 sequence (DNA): TGTGCCAGCAGCGCCAACAGGGGGCTCGCTGGAAACACCATATATTTT.

The CDR3 spells CASSVGGAAGNTIYF. Here the CDR3 DNA reads TGTGCCAGCAGCGTAGGAGGGGCGGCTGGAAACACCATATATTTT. V usage is TRBV9 and J usage is TRBJ1-3; D is perhaps TRBD1 (5 bases). Trimming cost V 0 bases and J 2 bases, with 9 bases left between them. CDR1 and CDR2 (germline): SGDLS, YYNGEE. The CDR3 consists of 15 residues.

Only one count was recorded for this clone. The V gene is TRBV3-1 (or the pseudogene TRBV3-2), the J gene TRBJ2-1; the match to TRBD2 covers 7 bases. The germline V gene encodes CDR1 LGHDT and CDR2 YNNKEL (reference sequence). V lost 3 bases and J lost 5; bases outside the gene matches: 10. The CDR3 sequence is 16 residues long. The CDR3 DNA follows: TGTGCCAGCAGCCACCACTTACTAGCGAGCAACAATGAGCAGTTCTTC. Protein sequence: CASSHHLLASNNEQFF.